The clone carrying this TCR beta chain was picked up a small number of times. Its matching antigen is unknown. Here immunoSEQ multiplex PCR was the method, and the copy in TCRdb shows in-frame clones only, minus some. The sample has about 1.1 million clones; approximately 75% are singletons. This entry belongs to a study of shared clonotypes between healthy human individuals. Trimming removed 4 bases from V and 2 bases from J; junction bases left unmatched: 5. This CDR3 has 15 amino acids. Germline V gives CDR1 SGHNT, CDR2 YYREEE (reference sequence). Overall study results and limits: Some naive CD4 clonotypes, approximately 4.5%, turned up in common across four donors. Generation of non-shared clonotypes was less probable than generation of clonotypes shared by all four donors.

The rearrangement joins TRBV5-4 to TRBJ2-3, with 9 positions matching TRBD1. The sample taken for sequencing was memory CD4+ T cells from PBMCs. Subset specified: CD45RA-negative fraction. The TCR originated in a man between 18 and 29 years old in good health. Some clones in this sample may be carry-over from other donors' samples. The CDR3 region has the DNA TGTGCCAGCAGCAGGGACAGGGTGGTCACAGATACGCAGTATTTT. It codes for CASSRDRVVTDTQYF.